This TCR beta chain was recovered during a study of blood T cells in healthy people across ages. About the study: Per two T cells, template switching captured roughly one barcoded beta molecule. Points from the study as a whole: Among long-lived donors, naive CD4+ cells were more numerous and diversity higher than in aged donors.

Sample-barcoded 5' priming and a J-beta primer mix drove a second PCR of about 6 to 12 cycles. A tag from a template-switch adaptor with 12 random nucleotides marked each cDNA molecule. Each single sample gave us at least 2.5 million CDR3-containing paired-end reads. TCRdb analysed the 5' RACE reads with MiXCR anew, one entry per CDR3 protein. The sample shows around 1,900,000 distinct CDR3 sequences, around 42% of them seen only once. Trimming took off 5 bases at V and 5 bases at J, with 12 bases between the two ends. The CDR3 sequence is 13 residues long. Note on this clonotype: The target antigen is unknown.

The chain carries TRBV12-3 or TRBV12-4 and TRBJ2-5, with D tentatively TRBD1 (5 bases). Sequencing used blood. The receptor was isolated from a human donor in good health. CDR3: CASSETVLETQYF. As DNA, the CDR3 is TGTGCCAGCAGTGAGACAGTGCTGGAGACCCAGTACTTC.